One T cell receptor beta chain is described in this entry. This clone's antigen is unknown. Nothing much larger sits one base from this clone, and base qualities are not available. TCRbeta CDR3 regions were sequenced with the immunoSEQ Assay. After extraction, genomic DNA underwent amplification by bias-controlled multiplex PCR, followed by high-throughput sequencing. As for how the authors treated the data: Collapsing and filtering of sequences were performed to quantify the absolute abundance of each unique TCRbeta CDR3 region. T cell fraction was estimated by normalizing TCRbeta template counts to usable DNA, which was measured by amplifying reference genes present in all nucleated cells. Repertoire TCRs were annotated as SARS-CoV-2-specific when V gene, CDR3 amino acid sequence and J gene were exactly matched to a known reactive TCR set. The reference SARS-CoV-2 TCR set was derived from MIRA and filtered for enrichment in COVID-19-positive ImmuneCODE repertoires, a step that removed public or cross-reactive TCRs. Using the MIRA antigens, annotated TCRs were further analysed by specific ORF or by position within an ORF. Depth was the summed frequency of annotated unique rearrangements, while breadth was defined as annotated unique rearrangements over total unique productive rearrangements. TCR breadth was compared between groups using two-sided Wilcoxon rank-sum tests. TCRdb's version of the immuneACCESS table is confined to in-frame rearrangements and falls short of the full clone set. An unresolved V gene accounts for under half of the shortfall where checked; the remainder is of unknown origin. The DNA was the basis for D and trimming; V, J and clone size are from that table. The sample table shows about 350,000 clones, and approximately 90% are seen once. Approximately 5.9% of the sample belongs to the ten largest clones.

The sample originates from a study of Ad26.COV2.S vaccination and SARS-CoV-2 variants (dated by TCRdb to about 2021). Some background on the complete study: Vaccine-arm donors were drawn from COV1001, a multicentre, randomized, double-blind, placebo-controlled phase I-IIa trial of Ad26.COV2.S in healthy adults. Ad26.COV2.S was given intramuscularly at 5x10^10 or 1x10^11 viral particles, as a single shot or as two shots 56 days apart. TCRbeta repertoire sequencing served as the tool for gauging how specific and how broad the SARS-CoV-2-reactive T cell receptors were following Ad26.COV2.S vaccination. A total of approximately 30 samples were included in the TCR-sequenced set, comprising 19 Ad26.COV2.S vaccine recipients, 5 placebo recipients and 8 SARS-CoV-2 convalescent individuals. Trial participants were randomized into five groups of five, in which low-dose or high-dose Ad26.COV2.S was given once or twice, or placebo was given on both occasions. Investigators remained blinded to trial group allocation during experiments and outcome assessment. The paper as a whole reports these results and caveats: Vaccine and placebo recipients had comparable non-spike TCR breadth, which fits with the vaccine containing only spike. After vaccination, substantial breadth of spike-specific CD8+ and CD4+ T cell responses was reported. The authors noted that total T cell responses may have been underestimated by the TCR breadth and depth analyses. Compared with placebo recipients, Ad26.COV2.S recipients showed higher spike-specific TCR breadth (P = 0.0014). Comparing responses between vaccine doses or regimens was not something the study was powered to do.

The treatment or condition tag for this specimen amounts to: some 20 received Ad26.COV2.S at low or high dose, single or two shots; roughly five received placebo; per-sample allocation not given. For vaccine and placebo recipients, repertoires were sequenced using samples collected on day 63 after the first injection. Cohort 1b enrolled around 24 adults aged 18-55 years at a single site in Boston, USA, between 29 July and 7 August 2020. Ad26.COV2.S was a replication-incompetent adenovirus type 26 vector expressing a prefusion-stabilized SARS-CoV-2 spike protein from the original Wuhan strain. Per the germline V gene, MNHEY is the CDR1 and SVGAGI is the CDR2. Including cysteine and phenylalanine, the CDR3 has 15 amino acids. Only CDR3 DNA remains: 45 bases, in frame from the first base. Trimming at the junction amounts to 6 bases on V and 2 bases on J, and the germline ends lie 14 bases apart.

The V and J segments used are TRBV6-5 and TRBJ1-3; a confident D gene designation cannot be given. The sample in question was peripheral blood, obtained in a trial of Ad26.COV2.S vaccine versus placebo. The receptor's source is a person between 18 and 60 years old who received the Ad26.COV2.S COVID-19 vaccine or a placebo. The base sequence is TGTGCCAGCAGGCCTCAGACAAGAACTGGAAACACCATATATTTT. This yields the protein CASRPQTRTGNTIYF.